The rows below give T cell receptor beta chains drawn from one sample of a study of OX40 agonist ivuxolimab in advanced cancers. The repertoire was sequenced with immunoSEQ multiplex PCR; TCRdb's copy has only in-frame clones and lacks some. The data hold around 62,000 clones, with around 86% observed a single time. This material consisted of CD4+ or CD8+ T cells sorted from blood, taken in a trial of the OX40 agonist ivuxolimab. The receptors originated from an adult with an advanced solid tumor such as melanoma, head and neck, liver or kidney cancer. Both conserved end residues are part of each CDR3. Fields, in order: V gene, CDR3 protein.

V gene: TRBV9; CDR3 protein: CASSVGNKGLKTQYF
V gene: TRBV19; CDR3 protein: CASRRVGQETQYF
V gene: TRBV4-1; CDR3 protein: CASSQSTTRGVQPQHF
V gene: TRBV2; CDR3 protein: CASRTSGTYEQYF
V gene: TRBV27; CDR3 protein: CASSFGQGSYEQYF
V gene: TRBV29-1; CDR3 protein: CSVAGGLAGPYNEQFF
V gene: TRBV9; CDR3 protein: CASSQQGASGNTIYF
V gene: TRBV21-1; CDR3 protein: CASSKERTDSTDTQYF
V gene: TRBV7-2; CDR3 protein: CASSPRGGSEGTDTQYF
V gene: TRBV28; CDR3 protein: CASSLRDRKYF
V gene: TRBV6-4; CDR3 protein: CASSRAGGTSTDTQYF
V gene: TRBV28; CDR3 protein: CASRAPGATKQFF
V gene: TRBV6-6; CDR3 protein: CASSYYNTDTQYF
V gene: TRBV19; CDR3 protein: CATSTGANVLTF
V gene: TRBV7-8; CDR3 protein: CASSSYSLASTDTQYF
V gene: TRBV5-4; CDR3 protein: CASSLDSGATDTQYF
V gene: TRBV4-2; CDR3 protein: CASSQEGLANYEQYF
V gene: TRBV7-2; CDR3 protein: CASSLHPGNQPQHF
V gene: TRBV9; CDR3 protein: CASSAGQNQPQHF
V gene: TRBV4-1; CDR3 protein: CASSQDSPFTTPLHF
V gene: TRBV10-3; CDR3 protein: CAINRGGVGENTEAFF
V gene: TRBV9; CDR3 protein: CASSEGGWNTGELFF